This T cell receptor beta chain was obtained from a study of HIV-infected patients and healthy controls (dated by TCRdb to the mid-2010s). Regarding the study in general: The study tested whether deep TCR repertoire sequencing of HIV patients' small blood samples could capture immune perturbation and reconstitution.

Reverse transcription of 400 to 600 ng RNA was performed with SuperScript III using primers directed against the alpha and beta constant regions. Separate alpha and beta chain libraries were generated by chain-specific third strand synthesis with multiplexing indices. The protocol used a single primer pair to amplify all rearrangements within a chain, which avoided primer bias, and attached molecular barcodes to each cDNA molecule. T4 RNA Ligase 1 joined purified cDNA to a 5' RACE adapter that carried a random hexamer and the SP2 sequencing primer site. The authors primed second strand synthesis from the SP2 site with Phusion polymerase and used slow temperature ramps to favor optimal annealing. The 12-nucleotide barcode on each molecule comprised two random hexamer sequences, both introduced before amplification and concatenated. A brief initial PCR introduced P5 and P7 adapter elements together with a second index, and a roughly 20-cycle amplification PCR using P5s and P7 primers was subsequently performed. Libraries received about 25 PCR cycles in total, were quantified on a Qubit, sized on a Bioanalyzer, and diluted to 4 nM. The normalized libraries were sequenced on an Illumina MiSeq using 2 x 250 paired-end kits. MinElute columns were the means by which the reverse transcription reactions were cleaned up, and the reactions were eluted into about 10 ul Tris-Cl. Adapter ligations were incubated for 20 to 25 hours at 16 degrees C and subsequently purified with AMPure XP beads at a 1:1 ratio. From the authors' description of their analysis: A modified Decombinator that output V, J, insert and barcode information was used to process the demultiplexed FASTQ files. Sequences that shared a barcode but differed from the dominant sequence were discarded as errors, and original cDNA molecules were estimated by counting barcodes clustered at Levenshtein distance 3. Downstream analyses used R packages ineq, vegan, igraph and RCytoscape, with IMGT nomenclature and CDR3 definitions. To avoid skew from clonal expansion, each TCR was counted once, and V gene usage was computed over distinct sequences. Similarity networks connected unique CDR3 amino acid sequences within a donor whenever two sequences differed by a single Levenshtein edit. Published HIV-specific CDR3s (around 100 alpha, roughly 690 beta) and CMV-specific CDR3s (more than 12 alpha, 200 to 300 beta) were compiled and searched for in the repertoires. Random subsampling to size-matched repertoires demonstrated that the decreased diversity in patients did not result from their lower sequence numbers. TCRdb applied fastp at Q25 and MiXCR to the public reads, then kept only in-frame beta chains. Each entry is one CDR3 protein sequence, shown with its most common DNA and genes. The V and J calls come from TCRdb's annotation, not from the publication. The sample has some 19,000 distinct CDR3 sequences on record, over 7% of them singletons. The ten largest clonotypes hold less than 3.5% of the sample.

Whole blood was used without cell fractionation, so the repertoire reflected all unsorted peripheral T cells. Ten uninfected healthy donors were sampled as controls, and four of these ten donors were sampled twice approximately three months apart. An approximately 2.6 ml sample of peripheral blood was drawn into Tempus tubes for RNA extraction. Residual genomic DNA was removed with the TURBO-DNase kit and globin mRNA was depleted with GLOBINclear. Beyond this particular receptor, the publication reports: Healthy controls shared more CDR3s between individuals than HIV+ patients, by Jaccard index and by count of highly shared sequences. Slight age and sex profile differences between the study cohorts did not explain the observed diversity differences. Compared with untreated HIV+ repertoires, healthy control repertoires had roughly threefold more distinct CDR3s and higher Shannon diversity. In the study, no determination of donor HLA types was made. Compared with controls, HIV-infected patients showed significantly different mean usage of eight alpha and eight beta V genes. The pairing of alpha and beta chains was not determined in the samples. The dynamics of distinct T-cell subpopulations could not be separated, and sequencing depth was restricted, because whole blood was used. Size-matched repertoire data did not replicate the apparent post-therapy recovery of the Gini index in HIV-infected patients. During therapy, HIV-associated CDR3s significantly decreased in frequency, while CMV-associated CDR3s did not change significantly, though most became more frequent. Comparisons were complicated by unequal numbers of distinct sequences between patients and controls, and rare events from HIV-infected data were overweighted by size-matching. Significantly higher mean Gini indices were seen in HIV-infected repertoires than in controls, possibly reflecting oligoclonality. Processing included only sixteen HIV-infected individuals, and this was regarded by the authors as a major limit on how widely the findings apply. Alpha-chain CDR3s from MAIT cells occurred at high frequency in healthy controls but were severely depleted in HIV+ repertoires.

Turning to this clonotype: It lacks a known antigen. Base qualities were left out, and no much larger clone turns up one base away.

The sample taken for sequencing was blood. This receptor was taken from an adult in good health.

The CDR3 has the sequence CAWSFRQGVPEAFF. The DNA reads as follows: TGTGCCTGGAGCTTTAGACAGGGCGTCCCTGAAGCTTTCTTT. The chain uses TRBV30 and TRBJ1-1, with 7 junctional bases fitting TRBD1. The CDR3 starts with the cysteine, ends with the phenylalanine, and has 14 residues. The CDR3 DNA has 42 bases and is translated from base 1. As encoded in the germline V gene (reference sequence), CDR1 is GTSNPN while CDR2 is SVGIG. Trimmed from V: 3 bases; trimmed from J: 6 bases; junction bases lacking a gene match: 10. The full variable domain, completed from the reference TRBV30 and TRBJ1-1 proteins outside the CDR3, reads SQTIHQWPATLVQPVGSPLSLECTVEGTSNPNLYWYRQAAGRGLQLLFYSVGIGQISSEVPQNLSASRPQDRQFILSSKKLLLSDSGFYLCAWSFRQGVPEAFFGQGTRLTVV.